This T cell receptor beta chain originates from a study of T cell repertoires in cytomegalovirus infection. Study summary: From public TCR beta signatures came an indication of both CMV infection and matching HLA type.

With regard to this clonotype: As yet, its antigen is unknown.

Study-wide points: Predominance within the ex vivo response was attributable to HLA-C-restricted CMV-specific TCR beta clonotypes.

TCRdb ran MiXCR on the reads and lists one entry per CDR3 protein. Of hundreds of thousands of distinct CDR3 sequences in the sample, roughly 29% are singletons; the top ten hold roughly 20%. The CDR3 has 17 residues. CDR1 is SGHVS and CDR2 is FQNEAQ in the germline V gene. Trimming stripped 0 bases from V and 4 bases from J, with 18 bases between. Source: cultured PBMCs, taken from culture after CMV antigen stimulation. This sequence joins TRBV7-8 and TRBJ1-2; no definite D call. This receptor was taken from a human donor in good health (CMV status not recorded). Some clones in this sample may be carry-over from other donors' samples. The CDR3 here is CASSLAAFGSQAYGYTF. As DNA, the CDR3 is TGTGCCAGCAGCTTAGCGGCGTTTGGCTCTCAGGCCTATGGCTACACCTTC. Complete variable domain (other parts from reference TRBV7-8 and TRBJ1-2): GAGVSQSPRYKVAKRGQDVALRCDPISGHVSLFWYQQALGQGPEFLTYFQNEAQLDKSGLPSDRFFAERPEGSVSTLKIQRTQQEDSAVYLCASSLAAFGSQAYGYTFGSGTRLTVV.